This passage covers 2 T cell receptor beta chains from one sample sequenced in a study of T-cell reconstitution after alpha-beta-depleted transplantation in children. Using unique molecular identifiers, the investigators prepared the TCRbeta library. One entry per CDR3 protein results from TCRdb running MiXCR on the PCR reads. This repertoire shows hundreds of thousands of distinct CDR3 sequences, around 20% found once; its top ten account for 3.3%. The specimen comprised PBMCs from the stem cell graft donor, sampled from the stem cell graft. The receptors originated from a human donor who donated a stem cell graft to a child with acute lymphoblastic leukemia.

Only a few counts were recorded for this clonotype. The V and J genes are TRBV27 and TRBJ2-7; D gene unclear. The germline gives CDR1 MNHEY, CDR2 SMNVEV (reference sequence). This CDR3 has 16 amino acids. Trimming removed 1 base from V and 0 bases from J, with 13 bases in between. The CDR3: CASSLYSSSPSYEQYF. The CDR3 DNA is TGTGCCAGCAGTTTATATAGCTCCTCCCCCTCCTACGAGCAGTACTTC.

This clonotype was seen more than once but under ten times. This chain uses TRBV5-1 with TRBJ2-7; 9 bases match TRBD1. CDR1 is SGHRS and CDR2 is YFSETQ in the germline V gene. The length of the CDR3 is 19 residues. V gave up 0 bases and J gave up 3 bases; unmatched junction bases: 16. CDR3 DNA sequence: TGCGCCAGCAGCTTGGGTGGTGCGACCGGGACAGGGTCAGTCTACGAGCAGTACTTC. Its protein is CASSLGGATGTGSVYEQYF.